These T cell receptor beta chains were read from a single sample in a study of cytomegalovirus exposure and HLA in healthy donors. The repertoire was sequenced with immunoSEQ multiplex PCR; TCRdb's copy has only in-frame clones and lacks some. Among roughly 43,000 clones listed, about 90% were seen once. Sequencing input: PBMCs. Receptors originate from a man aged 18 to 30 in good health and CMV-seronegative. CDR3s include the opening cysteine and the closing phenylalanine or tryptophan. The D gene is left open where the match is weak. A row's size may be missing; if present it is once, few, many or a size class.

v_gene	abundance	j_gene	d_gene	CDR3nt	CDR3aa
TRBV4-1	.	TRBJ2-7	.	TGCGCCAGCAGCCAAGATAATGCCCAGGCCAACTACGAGCAGTACTTC	CASSQDNAQANYEQYF
TRBV5-1	.	TRBJ2-7	.	TGCGCCAGCAGCTTGGGGGACATCTACGAGCAGTACTTC	CASSLGDIYEQYF
TRBV6-5	once	TRBJ1-2	TRBD1	TGTGCCAGCAGTAAAGACAGGGATTATGGCTACACCTTC	CASSKDRDYGYTF
TRBV15	.	TRBJ2-1	TRBD2	TGTGCCACCAGCCGCCGGACTAGCGGGGTCAATGAGCAGTTCTTC	CATSRRTSGVNEQFF
TRBV14	.	TRBJ2-2	.	TGTGCCAGCAGCCATTTACGGGCCGGGGAGCTGTTTTTT	CASSHLRAGELFF
TRBV6-1	.	TRBJ1-2	.	TGTGCCAGCAGTTGGGCAGCAACTAACTATGGCTACACCTTC	CASSWAATNYGYTF
TRBV18	.	TRBJ2-5	TRBD2	TGTGCCAGCTCACCAGGAGTCGGTACTAGCGGGAGATCAGCAGAGACCCAGTACTTC	CASSPGVGTSGRSAETQYF
TRBV19	.	TRBJ2-4	TRBD1	TGTGCCAGTAGCCAACAGGGGGACAAAAACATTCAGTACTTC	CASSQQGDKNIQYF
TRBV6-6	.	TRBJ2-7	.	TGTGCCAGCAGTACCCCCGACAGAACCGACGAGCAGTACTTC	CASSTPDRTDEQYF
TRBV19	.	TRBJ2-4	.	TGTGCCAGTAGTCCCCTTACCCAGGGAACCTGGGGGAGGGCCAAAAACATTCAGTACTTC	CASSPLTQGTWGRAKNIQYF
TRBV18	.	TRBJ2-2	.	TGTGCCAGCTCACCTATTGTAGGGGAGAACACCGGGGAGCTGTTTTTT	CASSPIVGENTGELFF
TRBV5-1	once	TRBJ2-7	.	TGCGCCAGCAGATCGAATTCGAGGGCCTACGAGCAGTACTTC	CASRSNSRAYEQYF
TRBV29-1	.	TRBJ1-1	TRBD1	TGCAGCGGCAAGACAGGGGGGAACACTGAAGCTTTCTTT	CSGKTGGNTEAFF